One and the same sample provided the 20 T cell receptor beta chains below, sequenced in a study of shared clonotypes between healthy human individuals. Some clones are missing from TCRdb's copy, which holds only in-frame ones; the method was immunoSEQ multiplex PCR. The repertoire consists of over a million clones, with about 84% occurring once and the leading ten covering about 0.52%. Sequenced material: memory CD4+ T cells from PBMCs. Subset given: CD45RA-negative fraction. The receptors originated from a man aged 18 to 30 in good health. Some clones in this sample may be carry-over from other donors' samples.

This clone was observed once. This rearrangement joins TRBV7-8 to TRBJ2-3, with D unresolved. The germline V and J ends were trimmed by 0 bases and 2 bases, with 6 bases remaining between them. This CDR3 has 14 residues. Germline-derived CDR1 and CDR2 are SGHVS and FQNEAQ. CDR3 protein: CASSLAEATDTQYF. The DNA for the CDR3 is TGTGCCAGCAGCTTAGCTGAGGCCACAGATACGCAGTATTTT.

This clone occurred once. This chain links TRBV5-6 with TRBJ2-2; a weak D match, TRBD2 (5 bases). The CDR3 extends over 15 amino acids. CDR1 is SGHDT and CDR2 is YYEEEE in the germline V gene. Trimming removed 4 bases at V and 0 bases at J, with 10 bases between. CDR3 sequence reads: CASSRDYANTGELFF. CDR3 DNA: TGTGCCAGCAGCCGAGACTACGCGAACACCGGGGAGCTGTTTTTT.

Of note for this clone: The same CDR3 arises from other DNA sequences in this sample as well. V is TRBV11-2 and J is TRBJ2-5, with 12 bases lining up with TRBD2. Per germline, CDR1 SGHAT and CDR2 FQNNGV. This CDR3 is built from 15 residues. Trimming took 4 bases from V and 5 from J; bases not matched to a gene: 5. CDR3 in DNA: TGTGCCAGCAGCTCGACTAGCGGGAGTCCGGAGACCCAGTACTTC. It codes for CASSSTSGSPETQYF.

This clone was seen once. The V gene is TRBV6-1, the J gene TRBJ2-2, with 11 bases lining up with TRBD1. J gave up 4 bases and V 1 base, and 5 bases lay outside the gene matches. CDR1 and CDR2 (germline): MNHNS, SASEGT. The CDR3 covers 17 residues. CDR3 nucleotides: TGTGCCAGCAGTGAAGGGACCGGGACAGGGGGCACCGGGGAGCTGTTTTTT. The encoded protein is CASSEGTGTGGTGELFF.

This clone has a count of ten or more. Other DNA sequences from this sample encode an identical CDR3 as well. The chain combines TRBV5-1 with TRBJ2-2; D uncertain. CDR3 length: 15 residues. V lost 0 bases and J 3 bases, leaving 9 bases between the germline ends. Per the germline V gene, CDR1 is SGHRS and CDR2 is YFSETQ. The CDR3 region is CASSLGWSDTGELFF. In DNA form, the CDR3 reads TGCGCCAGCAGCTTGGGTTGGTCGGACACCGGGGAGCTGTTTTTT.

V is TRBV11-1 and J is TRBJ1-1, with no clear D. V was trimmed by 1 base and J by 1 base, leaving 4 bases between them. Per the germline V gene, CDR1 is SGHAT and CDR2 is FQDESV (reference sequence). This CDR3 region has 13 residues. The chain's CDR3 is CASSLEGNTEAFF. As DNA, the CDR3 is TGTGCCAGCAGCTTAGAGGGGAACACTGAAGCTTTCTTT. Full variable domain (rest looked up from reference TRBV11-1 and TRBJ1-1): EAEVAQSPRYKITEKSQAVAFWCDPISGHATLYWYRQILGQGPELLVQFQDESVVDDSQLPKDRFSAERLKGVDSTLKIQPAELGDSAMYLCASSLEGNTEAFFGQGTRLTVV.

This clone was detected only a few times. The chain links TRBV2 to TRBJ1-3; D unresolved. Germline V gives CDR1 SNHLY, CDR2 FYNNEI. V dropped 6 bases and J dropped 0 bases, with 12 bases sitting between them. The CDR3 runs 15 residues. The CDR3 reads CASSGDGPSGNTIYF. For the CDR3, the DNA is TGTGCCAGCAGCGGGGATGGTCCCTCTGGAAACACCATATATTTT.

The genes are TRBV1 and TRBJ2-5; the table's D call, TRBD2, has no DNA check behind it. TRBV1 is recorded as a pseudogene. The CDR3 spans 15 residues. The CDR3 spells CTSSQELLTRETQYF. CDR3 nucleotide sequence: TGCACCAGCAGCCAAGAACTCCTAACTCGGGAGACCCAGTACTTC.

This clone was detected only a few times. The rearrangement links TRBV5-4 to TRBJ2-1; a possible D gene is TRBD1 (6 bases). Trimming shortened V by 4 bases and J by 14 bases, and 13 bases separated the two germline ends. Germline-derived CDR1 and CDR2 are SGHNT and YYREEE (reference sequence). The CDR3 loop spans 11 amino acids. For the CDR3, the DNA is TGTGCCAGCAGCCTCAACAGGGATGAGTTCTTC. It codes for CASSLNRDEFF.

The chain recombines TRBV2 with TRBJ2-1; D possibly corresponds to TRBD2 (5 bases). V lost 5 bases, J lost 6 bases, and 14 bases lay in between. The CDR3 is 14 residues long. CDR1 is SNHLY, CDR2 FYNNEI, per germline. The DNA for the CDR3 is TGTGCCAGCAGTATCGGGGTGTCCCCCAATGAGCAGTTCTTC. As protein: CASSIGVSPNEQFF.

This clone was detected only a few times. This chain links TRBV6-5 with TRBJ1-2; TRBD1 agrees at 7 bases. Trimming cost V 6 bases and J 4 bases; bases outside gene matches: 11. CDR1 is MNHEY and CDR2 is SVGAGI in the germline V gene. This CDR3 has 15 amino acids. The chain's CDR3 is CASSPGQEMGYGYTF. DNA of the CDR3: TGTGCCAGCAGCCCCGGACAGGAGATGGGCTATGGCTACACCTTC.

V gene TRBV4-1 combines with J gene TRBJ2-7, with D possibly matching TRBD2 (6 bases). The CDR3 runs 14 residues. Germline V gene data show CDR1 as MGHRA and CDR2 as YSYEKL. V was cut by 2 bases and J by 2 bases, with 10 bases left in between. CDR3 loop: CASSQFAGPYEQYF. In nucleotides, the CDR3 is TGCGCCAGCAGCCAATTTGCGGGGCCCTACGAGCAGTACTTC.

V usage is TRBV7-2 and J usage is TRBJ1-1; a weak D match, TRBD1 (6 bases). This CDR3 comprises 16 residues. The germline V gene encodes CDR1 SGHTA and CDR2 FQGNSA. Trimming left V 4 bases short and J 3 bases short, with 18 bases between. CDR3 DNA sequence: TGTGCCAGCAGCTCAGGGGTGCTCTTTCTGGACACTGAAGCTTTCTTT. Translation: CASSSGVLFLDTEAFF.

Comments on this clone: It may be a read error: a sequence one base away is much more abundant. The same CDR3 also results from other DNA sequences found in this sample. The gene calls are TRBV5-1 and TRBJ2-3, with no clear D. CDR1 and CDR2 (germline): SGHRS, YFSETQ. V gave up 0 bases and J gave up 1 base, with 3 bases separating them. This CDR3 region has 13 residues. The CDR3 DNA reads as TGCGCCAGCAGCTTGGCGGGCACAGATACGCAGTATTTT. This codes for CASSLAGTDTQYF. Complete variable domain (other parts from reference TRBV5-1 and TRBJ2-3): KAGVTQTPRYLIKTRGQQVTLSCSPISGHRSVSWYQQTPGQGLQFLFEYFSETQRNKGNFPGRFSGRQFSNSRSEMNVSTLELGDSALYLCASSLAGTDTQYFGPGTRLTVL.

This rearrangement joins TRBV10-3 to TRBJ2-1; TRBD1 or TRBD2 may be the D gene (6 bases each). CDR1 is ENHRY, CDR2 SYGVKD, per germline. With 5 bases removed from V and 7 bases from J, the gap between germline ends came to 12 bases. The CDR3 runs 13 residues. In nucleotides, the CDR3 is TGTGCCATCAGTTACAGGGCGGGGAATGAGCAGTTCTTC. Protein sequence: CAISYRAGNEQFF.

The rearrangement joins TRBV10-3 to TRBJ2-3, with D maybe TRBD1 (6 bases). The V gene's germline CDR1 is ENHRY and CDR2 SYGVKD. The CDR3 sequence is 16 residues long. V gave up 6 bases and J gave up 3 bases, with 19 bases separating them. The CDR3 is CAISAFAGDGTDTQYF. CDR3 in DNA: TGTGCCATCAGCGCGTTTGCAGGGGATGGGACAGATACGCAGTATTTT.

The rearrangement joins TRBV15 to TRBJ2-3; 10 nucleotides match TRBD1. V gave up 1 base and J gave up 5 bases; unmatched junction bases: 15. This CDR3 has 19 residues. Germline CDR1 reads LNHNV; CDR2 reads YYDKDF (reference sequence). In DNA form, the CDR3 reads TGTGCCACCAGCAGAGCGGGTGTTAGGACAGGGGGTCGAGGAGATACGCAGTATTTT. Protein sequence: CATSRAGVRTGGRGDTQYF.

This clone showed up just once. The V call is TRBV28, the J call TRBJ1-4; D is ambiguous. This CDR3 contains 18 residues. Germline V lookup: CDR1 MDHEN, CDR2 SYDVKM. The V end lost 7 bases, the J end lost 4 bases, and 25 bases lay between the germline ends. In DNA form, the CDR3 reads TGTGCCAGCACCACCCGGAGCCCAAGTGGGTTCCTTAATGAAAAACTGTTTTTT. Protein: CASTTRSPSGFLNEKLFF.

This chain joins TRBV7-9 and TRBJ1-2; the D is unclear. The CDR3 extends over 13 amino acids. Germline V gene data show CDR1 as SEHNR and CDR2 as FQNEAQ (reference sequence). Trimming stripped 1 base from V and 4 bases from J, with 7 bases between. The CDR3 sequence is CASSLETGYGYTF. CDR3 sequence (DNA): TGTGCCAGCAGCTTAGAGACCGGCTATGGCTACACCTTC.

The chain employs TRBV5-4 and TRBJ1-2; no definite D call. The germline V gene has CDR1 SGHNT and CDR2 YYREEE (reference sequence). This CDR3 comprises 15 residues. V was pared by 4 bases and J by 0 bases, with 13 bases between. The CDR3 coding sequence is TGTGCCAGCAGCCGACCCCATCAGGCTAACTATGGCTACACCTTC. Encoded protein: CASSRPHQANYGYTF. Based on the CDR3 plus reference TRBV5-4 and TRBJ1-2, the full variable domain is ETGVTQSPTHLIKTRGQQVTLRCSSQSGHNTVSWYQQALGQGPQFIFQYYREEENGRGNFPPRFSGLQFPNYSSELNVNALELDDSALYLCASSRPHQANYGYTFGSGTRLTVV.